These T cell receptor beta chains were read from a single sample in a study of T cells in Graves' hyperthyroidism and ophthalmopathy. TCRdb independently ran MiXCR on the multiplex PCR reads; one entry per CDR3 protein. The profile covers roughly 500,000 distinct CDR3 sequences, with approximately 44% appearing a single time and around 20% taken by the ten largest. The sequencing sample was made of peripheral blood or thyroid tissue (not recorded which). These receptors originate from an adult woman with Graves' disease, either hyperthyroidism or ophthalmopathy (not recorded which). CDR3s include the opening cysteine and the closing phenylalanine or tryptophan. D genes are given only for firm matches. Clone size is stated in some rows and not others, as once, few, many or a class when expanded.

- | TRBJ1-2 | TRBV6-5 | - | TGTGCCAGCAGGACCGGGAAAAACTATGGCTACACCTTC | CASRTGKNYGYTF
TRBD1 | TRBJ1-2 | TRBV6-5 | - | TGTGCCAGCAGCCGAAGCACGACAGGGGTGCACTATGGCTACACCTTC | CASSRSTTGVHYGYTF
- | TRBJ2-5 | TRBV28 | - | TGTGCCGGCTCACGGACCCGGGCCCTAGAGACCCAGTACTTC | CAGSRTRALETQYF
- | TRBJ2-7 | TRBV15 | many | TGTGCCACCAGCAAAAAAACCGGGACGGACTCCTACGAGCAGTACTTC | CATSKKTGTDSYEQYF
- | TRBJ2-6 | TRBV6-5 | many | TGTGCCAGCACCTCAGGGAGATCTGGGGCCAACGTCCTGACTTTC | CASTSGRSGANVLTF
- | TRBJ2-7 | TRBV5-1 | - | TGCGCCAGCAGCTTGGAAGCTGCCGGGGCCAACGAGCAGTACTTC | CASSLEAAGANEQYF
- | TRBJ2-5 | TRBV12-3/TRBV12-4 | many | TGTGCCAGCAGTAGGGGTGGGAAGACCCAGTACTTC | CASSRGGKTQYF
TRBD1 | TRBJ2-7 | TRBV7-9 | - | TGTGCCAGCAGCTCGCGCCGCCTCGGGACAGGGGGGTTAGAGCAGTACTTC | CASSSRRLGTGGLEQYF
TRBD2 | TRBJ2-3 | TRBV20-1 | - | TGCAGTGCTAACCCGGGGGGGGGCACAGATACGCAGTATTTT | CSANPGGGTDTQYF
TRBD1 | TRBJ2-5 | TRBV11-2 | once | TGTGCCAGCAGAACGGGACAGGGGGGTACCCAGTACTTC | CASRTGQGGTQYF
- | TRBJ1-5 | TRBV7-6 | - | TGTGCCAGCAGCGGGGGGGATCAGCCCCAGCATTTT | CASSGGDQPQHF
TRBD1 | TRBJ1-1 | TRBV6-5 | many | TGTGCCAGCAGTTATGCAGGGGGAATGAACACTGAAGCTTTCTTT | CASSYAGGMNTEAFF
TRBD2 | TRBJ2-7 | TRBV13 | many | TGTGCCAGCAGCTGGGGGGGGAGTGGGGGCTACGAGCAGTACTTC | CASSWGGSGGYEQYF
- | TRBJ1-1 | TRBV2 | many | TGTGCCAGCAGTGTGGGGGAATCCACTGAAGCTTTCTTT | CASSVGESTEAFF
TRBD2 | TRBJ2-7 | TRBV14 | - | TGTGCCAGCAGCCACCAGCTAGCGGACGCCTACAATGAGCAGTACTTC | CASSHQLADAYNEQYF
- | TRBJ1-1 | TRBV24-1 | - | TGTGCCACCATGAGCCCGAACACTGAAGCTTTCTTT | CATMSPNTEAFF
- | TRBJ2-2 | TRBV7-8 | - | TGTGCCAGCAACCCCCGAGAGGTTTCGAACACCGGGGAGCTGTTTTTT | CASNPREVSNTGELFF
- | TRBJ1-1 | TRBV7-3 | - | TGTGCCAGCAGCTTAACCGAGGAAGGCACTGAAGCTTTCTTT | CASSLTEEGTEAFF
- | TRBJ1-2 | TRBV10-3 | - | TGTGCCATCAGTGAGATGGACGGAAGCTATGGCTACACCTTC | CAISEMDGSYGYTF
- | TRBJ1-5 | TRBV19 | few | TGTGCCAGTAGTATAAGACAGCGCCGCCAGCATTTT | CASSIRQRRQHF
- | TRBJ1-2 | TRBV7-9 | many | TGTGCCAGCAGCTTAAGTTGGGAGGACTATGGCTACACCTTC | CASSLSWEDYGYTF
TRBD1 | TRBJ2-7 | TRBV7-9 | - | TGTGCCAGCAGCGCCGGGACAGGGGGCTTATACGAGCAGTACTTC | CASSAGTGGLYEQYF
- | TRBJ1-5 | TRBV9 | - | TGTGCCAGCAGCGACAGGAGATTAAATAGCAATCAGCCCCAGCATTTT | CASSDRRLNSNQPQHF
- | TRBJ2-7 | TRBV2 | many | TGTGCCAGCAGTCCCCCCGCCCGGAACCCCGAGCAGTACTTC | CASSPPARNPEQYF
- | TRBJ1-5 | TRBV20-1 | - | TGCAGCTTGGACAGCAACAATCAGCCCCAGCATTTT | CSLDSNNQPQHF
- | TRBJ1-5 | TRBV12-3/TRBV12-4 | many | TGTGCCAGCAGTCCCCCAGGGCTCAATCAGCCCCAGCATTTT | CASSPPGLNQPQHF
- | TRBJ1-2 | TRBV7-9 | many | TGTGCCACCAGCCTTGGCTACACCTTC | CATSLGYTF
TRBD2 | TRBJ2-2 | TRBV20-1 | - | TGCAGTAAAACTAGCGAAGCCGGGGAGCTGTTTTTT | CSKTSEAGELFF
- | TRBJ2-7 | TRBV4-1 | many | TGCGCCAGCAGCCTTAAAGGCGGGCTCTACGAGCAGTACTTC | CASSLKGGLYEQYF
- | TRBJ1-4 | TRBV7-9 | - | TGTGCCAGCAGCTTAGCCTCGGGGGCGCGTGAAAAACTGTTTTTT | CASSLASGAREKLFF
- | TRBJ1-2 | TRBV7-9 | - | TGTGCCAGCAGCCCCGCAGGATGCGGCTACAACTTC | CASSPAGCGYNF
- | TRBJ1-1 | TRBV7-9 | - | TGTGCCAGCTCGAAGTCGACAGGACCCGAGGCTTTCTTT | CASSKSTGPEAFF
- | TRBJ2-2 | TRBV7-3 | many | TGTGCCAGCAGCCAAGGGACCGGAACCGGGGAGCTGTTTTTT | CASSQGTGTGELFF
- | TRBJ1-1 | TRBV12-5 | many | TGTGCTAGTGGTTTGGCGGGACGACCACAAGATGAAGCTTTCTTT | CASGLAGRPQDEAFF
- | TRBJ1-4 | TRBV20-1 | - | TGCAGTGCCAATCCGGGCGTTAATGAAAAACTGTTTTTT | CSANPGVNEKLFF
- | TRBJ1-1 | TRBV10-3 | few | TGTGCCATCAGTGAGTCAGGGTTAGGATTCACTGAAGCTTTCTTT | CAISESGLGFTEAFF
- | TRBJ1-5 | TRBV7-2 | - | TGTGCCAGCAGCTTATTGACCCGGCATTTT | CASSLLTRHF
TRBD1 | TRBJ2-7 | TRBV10-3 | - | TGTGCCATCAGCCCACAGGGGGCCGACGAGCAGTACTTC | CAISPQGADEQYF
- | TRBJ1-4 | TRBV5-1 | - | TGCGCCAGCAGACAAGCAGGGTTT | CASRQAGF
- | TRBJ1-4 | TRBV7-8 | - | TGTGCCAGCAGCTTAGAACAGGAGGGTGAAAAACTGTTTTTT | CASSLEQEGEKLFF
- | TRBJ1-1 | TRBV10-2 | many | TGCGCCAGCAGTGAGTCGCAGGTTGCGGTTAAAGCTTTCTTT | CASSESQVAVKAFF
- | TRBJ1-2 | TRBV28 | many | TGTGCCAGCAGTTTTTTAAGGGACTATGGCTACACCTTC | CASSFLRDYGYTF
TRBD1 | TRBJ2-5 | TRBV5-1 | many | TGCGCCAGCAGCTCGACAGGGGGCGAAGAGACCCAGTACTTC | CASSSTGGEETQYF
- | TRBJ1-5 | TRBV7-9 | many | TGTGCCAGCAGCCTTCCACCACGGGATGGGAGCAATCAGCCCCAGCATTTT | CASSLPPRDGSNQPQHF
- | TRBJ1-1 | TRBV25-1 | - | TGTGCCAGCAGTGAAATGCAGGGGAGAAAAACTGAAGCTTTCTTT | CASSEMQGRKTEAFF
- | TRBJ2-7 | TRBV20-1 | - | TGCAGTGCTAGAGATCTGGGCTCCTACGAGCAGTACTTC | CSARDLGSYEQYF
TRBD1 | TRBJ1-3 | TRBV10-3 | many | TGTGCCATCAGTGAATTACAGGGGGTCGGAAACACCATATATTTT | CAISELQGVGNTIYF
- | TRBJ2-6 | TRBV7-7 | many | TGTGCTAGCTTCGCCTGGTTTTGGGGGGCCAACGTCCTGACTTTC | CASFAWFWGANVLTF
TRBD2 | TRBJ2-7 | TRBV11-2 | many | TGTGCCAGCAGCTTAGAAATTGCGGGAGGGCCAGGGCAGTACTTC | CASSLEIAGGPGQYF
- | TRBJ1-1 | TRBV10-2 | many | TGCGCCAGCATTCCGATGCCCACAGGGACTGAAGCTTTCTTT | CASIPMPTGTEAFF
TRBD1 | TRBJ2-7 | TRBV20-1 | - | TGCAGTTCCGACCAGGGGGAATCCTACGAGCAGTACTTC | CSSDQGESYEQYF
- | TRBJ2-7 | TRBV13 | many | TGTGCCAGCAGCAAACAGGGCCCCGAGCAGTACTTC | CASSKQGPEQYF
TRBD1 | TRBJ2-6 | TRBV19 | - | TGTGCCAGTAGTATCGAGGGGGCCGAGACTGAAGCTTTC | CASSIEGAETEAF
- | TRBJ2-5 | TRBV20-1 | - | TGCAGTGCTAGAGAGCAGATCAATCAGCCCCAGTACTTC | CSAREQINQPQYF
- | TRBJ2-7 | TRBV19 | - | TGTGCCAGTAGTACCGGGCTGAGCGAGCAGTACTTC | CASSTGLSEQYF
TRBD1 | TRBJ2-7 | TRBV6-5 | many | TGTGCCAGCAGTTACGCGACAGGGTATTTCTCGGGGGAGCAGTACTTC | CASSYATGYFSGEQYF
- | TRBJ1-5 | TRBV7-2 | many | TGTGCCAGCAGCCGATTGGCCGGTTCGCCCCAGCATTTT | CASSRLAGSPQHF
- | TRBJ1-2 | TRBV20-1 | many | TGCAGTGCCAACAGGTTAACGAGGGATGGCTACACCTTC | CSANRLTRDGYTF
- | TRBJ1-4 | TRBV19 | many | TGTGCCAGTTCCAAAGGGCGATTTCTGTTTTTT | CASSKGRFLFF
TRBD1 | TRBJ2-7 | TRBV7-3 | - | TGTGCCAGCAGCTTAGGGGGACAGTCCGAGCTGTACTTC | CASSLGGQSELYF